This T cell receptor beta chain comes out of a study of blood T cell repertoires in COVID-19. About the research overall: T cells, B-cell-depleted T cells, or PBMCs supplied cDNA or gDNA.

The CDR3 has 18 residues. Per the germline V gene, CDR1 is SGHRS and CDR2 is YFSETQ. The V gene end was trimmed by 1 base and the J gene end by 4 bases; junction bases not matched to a gene: 13. Assay: immunoSEQ multiplex PCR; the TCRdb copy retains only in-frame clones and omits some. The data show roughly 100,000 clones, roughly 80% seen once. This sequence originates from a man between 65 and 80 years old with active or convalescent COVID-19. The sequencing sample was made of peripheral blood. The genes are TRBV5-1 and TRBJ2-3, with 9 bases matching TRBD2. The CDR3 loop reads CASSLMGAGSGSSDTQYF. CDR3 DNA sequence: TGCGCCAGCAGCTTGATGGGGGCGGGTAGCGGGAGCTCAGATACGCAGTATTTT. Based on the CDR3 plus reference TRBV5-1 and TRBJ2-3, the full variable domain is KAGVTQTPRYLIKTRGQQVTLSCSPISGHRSVSWYQQTPGQGLQFLFEYFSETQRNKGNFPGRFSGRQFSNSRSEMNVSTLELGDSALYLCASSLMGAGSGSSDTQYFGPGTRLTVL.